Listed below are T cell receptor beta chains from one sample, sequenced in a study of blood T cells in healthy people across ages. TCRdb recomputed calls from the 5' RACE reads with MiXCR, one row per CDR3 protein. The sample shows about 1.1 million distinct CDR3 sequences, more than 30% of them seen only once. Sample: blood. The receptors were gathered from a man between 18 and 29 years old in good health. CDR3s include the opening cysteine and the closing phenylalanine or tryptophan. D genes are given only for firm matches. Some rows mark clone size as missing; the rest say once, few, many or name a class of expanded clone.

d_gene	j_gene	abundance	v_gene	CDR3aa	CDR3nt
.	TRBJ2-1	.	TRBV20-1	CSARDPSSAYYNEQFF	TGCAGTGCTAGAGATCCTTCCTCGGCCTACTACAATGAGCAGTTCTTC
TRBD1	TRBJ1-2	many	TRBV9	CASSGTGTSYGYTF	TGTGCCAGCAGCGGGACAGGGACTAGCTATGGCTACACCTTC
.	TRBJ1-5	few	TRBV20-1	CSAGLGVGQPQHF	TGCAGTGCCGGGTTGGGAGTGGGTCAGCCCCAGCATTTT
TRBD2	TRBJ2-1	few	TRBV5-6	CASSAMTSGPYNEQFF	TGTGCCAGCAGCGCCATGACTAGCGGGCCGTACAATGAGCAGTTCTTC
.	TRBJ2-5	.	TRBV7-9	CASSSDTDKETQYF	TGTGCCAGCAGCTCGGACACCGATAAAGAGACCCAGTACTTC
.	TRBJ1-1	many	TRBV4-2	CASSQGDRNTEAFF	TGCGCCAGCAGCCAAGGAGACAGGAACACTGAAGCTTTCTTT
TRBD2	TRBJ2-3	.	TRBV20-1	CSARPVSGGALDTQYF	TGCAGTGCTAGACCCGTCAGCGGGGGGGCCCTAGATACGCAGTATTTT
TRBD2	TRBJ2-3	.	TRBV9	CASSVGAAGGPVDTQYF	TGTGCCAGCAGCGTAGGCGCGGCGGGGGGGCCGGTAGATACGCAGTATTTT
TRBD1	TRBJ1-3	.	TRBV20-1	CSASTGDFGNTIYF	TGCAGTGCTTCTACAGGGGATTTCGGAAACACCATATATTTT
TRBD1	TRBJ1-2	.	TRBV9	CASSVSPQGYYGYTF	TGTGCCAGCAGCGTTAGTCCACAGGGGTACTATGGCTACACCTTC
TRBD1	TRBJ1-4	.	TRBV28	CASNRGEKLFF	TGTGCCAGCAACAGGGGGGAAAAACTGTTTTTT
TRBD1	TRBJ1-6	few	TRBV7-9	CASSPPTGGGSSYNSPLHF	TGTGCCAGCAGCCCCCCGACAGGGGGAGGCAGCTCCTATAATTCACCCCTCCACTTT
.	TRBJ2-5	.	TRBV5-1	CASSSGTSRETQYF	TGCGCCAGCAGCTCGGGGACCTCTCGAGAGACCCAGTACTTC
.	TRBJ2-3	.	TRBV5-1	CASRQPGRSTDTQYF	TGCGCCAGCAGACAACCGGGCCGGAGCACAGATACGCAGTATTTT
.	TRBJ1-2	.	TRBV20-1	CSAPITEDINYGYTF	TGCAGTGCCCCGATTACTGAGGACATAAACTATGGCTACACCTTC
TRBD1	TRBJ2-3	few	TRBV6-5	CASSLKRQGYTDTQYF	TGTGCCAGCAGCTTGAAGAGACAGGGGTATACAGATACGCAGTATTTT
.	TRBJ1-1	.	TRBV30	CAWITTYRLNTEAFF	TGTGCCTGGATTACAACCTACAGGCTTAACACTGAAGCTTTCTTT
.	TRBJ2-7	.	TRBV6-2/TRBV6-3	CASNKGGSYEQYF	TGTGCCAGCAACAAAGGGGGCTCCTACGAGCAGTACTTC
.	TRBJ1-1	.	TRBV5-1	CASRRRESEAFF	TGCGCCAGCAGGAGAAGGGAGTCTGAAGCTTTCTTT
.	TRBJ2-5	.	TRBV6-5	CATEGASETQYF	TGTGCCACCGAAGGGGCTTCAGAGACCCAGTACTTC
.	TRBJ1-2	once	TRBV9	CDSSASVSYGYTF	TGTGACAGCAGCGCCTCTGTCTCGTATGGCTACACCTTC
.	TRBJ2-3	few	TRBV3-1	CASSQLQSDTQYF	TGTGCCAGCAGCCAACTGCAGTCAGATACGCAGTATTTT
TRBD1	TRBJ1-5	.	TRBV6-2/TRBV6-3	CASSPNRGLSNQPQHF	TGTGCCAGCAGTCCAAACAGGGGTCTTAGCAATCAGCCCCAGCATTTT